This entry lists 18 T cell receptor beta chains sequenced from one sample in a study of vaccination and CD4 T cells after COVID-19. Cultured CD4+ T cell DNA was sequenced using the Oncomine TCR Beta short-read assay. A single record per CDR3 protein comes from TCRdb applying MiXCR to the PCR reads. The sample lists about 18,000 distinct CDR3 sequences, around 59% occurring once. Treatment specified: roughly 11-day PBMC culture with coronavirus spike peptide pools or control peptides (ViraFEST assay). Antigens of these TCRs are unknown. The sample comprised CD4+ T cells from blood, cultured in vitro. The receptor source for this set is a human donor who had recovered from COVID-19.

The chain couples TRBV19 to TRBJ2-3; 9 bases agree with TRBD1. CDR3 length equals 15 residues. V lost 3 bases, J lost 2 bases, and 3 bases stayed unmatched. Germline V lookup: CDR1 LNHDA, CDR2 SQIVND (reference sequence). The CDR3 region is CASSMGTGSTDTQYF. The CDR3 DNA follows: TGTGCCAGTAGTATGGGGACAGGGTCCACAGATACGCAGTATTTT. The complete variable domain, with remaining parts taken from reference TRBV19 and TRBJ2-3, reads DGGITQSPKYLFRKEGQNVTLSCEQNLNHDAMYWYRQDPGQGLRLIYYSQIVNDFQKGDIAEGYSVSREKKESFPLTVTSAQKNPTAFYLCASSMGTGSTDTQYFGPGTRLTVL.

V usage is TRBV19 and J usage is TRBJ1-2; 9 bases align to TRBD1. The CDR3 sequence is 13 residues long. The V gene's germline CDR1 is LNHDA and CDR2 SQIVND (reference sequence). V lost 5 bases to trimming and J lost 8 bases; unmatched junction nucleotides: 6. This chain's CDR3 is CASSAQGALGYTF. The CDR3 nucleotides read TGTGCCAGTAGTGCACAGGGGGCGCTCGGCTACACCTTC.

This clonotype was detected a few times. This rearrangement joins TRBV20-1 to TRBJ2-3; TRBD1 aligns across 9 bases. CDR1 and CDR2 from the germline V gene are DFQATT and SNEGSKA (reference sequence). This CDR3 has 16 amino acids. The ends lost 5 bases at V and 0 bases at J; junction bases unmatched: 9. The CDR3 nucleotides read TGCAGTGCTCCCGGGACAGGGTCCCTTAGCACAGATACGCAGTATTTT. Amino acid sequence: CSAPGTGSLSTDTQYF.

CDR3 sequence: CASSLHRGGVTGNTIYF. The CDR3 DNA sequence: TGTGCCAGCAGTTTACACCGCGGGGGTGTGACTGGAAACACCATATATTTT. The rearrangement links TRBV28 to TRBJ1-3; TRBD1 is a possible D gene (5 bases). The V and J ends lost 2 bases and 2 bases respectively, with 16 bases between them. CDR3 length equals 17 residues. Germline V gene lookup returns CDR1 MDHEN and CDR2 SYDVKM.

The V gene is TRBV7-2, the J gene TRBJ2-4; D perhaps matches TRBD1 (6 bases). The ends were cut back, 2 bases at V and 11 bases at J, with 22 bases in the middle. CDR1 SGHTA and CDR2 FQGNSA come from the germline V gene. The CDR3 extends over 16 amino acids. The CDR3 loop reads CASSLKQGFYRRLQYF. Here the CDR3 DNA reads TGTGCCAGCAGCTTAAAACAGGGTTTTTATCGACGTCTTCAGTACTTC.

The genes are TRBV7-9 and TRBJ2-7; tentatively, D is TRBD1 or TRBD2 (5 bases each). Germline values: CDR1 SEHNR, CDR2 FQNEAQ (reference sequence). V lost 5 bases to trimming and J lost 0 bases, with 14 bases between them. The CDR3 runs to 15 residues. The CDR3 is CASSPVIGGSYEQYF. The CDR3 bases are TGTGCCAGCAGCCCAGTGATTGGGGGCTCCTACGAGCAGTACTTC.

The rearrangement uses TRBV28 and TRBJ1-2; D is uncertain. Germline-derived CDR1 and CDR2 are MDHEN and SYDVKM. This CDR3 comprises 13 residues. V was clipped by 6 bases and J by 8 bases, with 16 bases between them. The chain's CDR3 is CASSPTDIPGYTF. CDR3 DNA sequence: TGTGCCAGCAGCCCCACCGATATTCCCGGCTACACCTTC.

The rearrangement uses TRBV28 and TRBJ2-7; maybe TRBD1 (5 bases). CDR3 size: 11 residues. Trimming stripped 7 bases from V and 3 bases from J, with 7 bases between. CDR1 and CDR2 from the germline V gene are MDHEN and SYDVKM. CDR3 region: CASNDSYEQYF. The CDR3 coding sequence is TGTGCCAGCAACGACAGCTACGAGCAGTACTTC.

CDR3 in DNA: TGTGCCAGCAGCTTCCCTAGCGGGGGGGCCAGTGCAGATACGCAGTATTTT. This encodes CASSFPSGGASADTQYF. J is TRBJ2-3 and V is TRBV5-4, with 12 bases matching TRBD2. J lost 4 bases, V lost 2 bases, and 8 bases had no gene match. Germline V gene lookup returns CDR1 SGHNT and CDR2 YYREEE (reference sequence). This CDR3 region has 17 residues.

The chain carries TRBV7-9 and TRBJ2-7; D unresolved. The CDR3 runs 15 residues. V lost 3 bases and J 1 base, leaving 13 bases between the germline ends. Germline lookup yields CDR1 SEHNR and CDR2 FQNEAQ (reference sequence). The CDR3 region is CASSFGYQQSYEQYF. In DNA form, the CDR3 reads TGTGCCAGCAGCTTTGGGTACCAGCAGTCCTACGAGCAGTACTTC.

This clonotype was seen just once. The genes are TRBV11-3 and TRBJ1-6; D ambiguous. This CDR3 has 15 amino acids. V dropped 4 bases and J dropped 5 bases, with 12 bases sitting between them. Germline assignment: CDR1 SGHNT and CDR2 YENEEA. In nucleotides, the CDR3 is TGTGCCAGCAGCTCCGGGTGGGTGAATAATTCACCCCTCCACTTT. Protein product: CASSSGWVNNSPLHF.

The chain carries TRBV7-9 and TRBJ2-5; perhaps D is TRBD1 or TRBD2 (5 bases each). V gave up 0 bases and J gave up 1 base, with 9 bases separating them. This CDR3 has 15 amino acids. The germline CDR1 and CDR2 sequences are SEHNR and FQNEAQ (reference sequence). The CDR3 region is CASSLALGTQETQYF. CDR3 nucleotide sequence: TGTGCCAGCAGCTTAGCTCTAGGGACCCAAGAGACCCAGTACTTC.

The chain uses TRBV20-1 and TRBJ2-1, with a possible D match to TRBD2 (6 bases). Germline V gene sequence: CDR1 DFQATT, CDR2 SNEGSKA (reference sequence). Deletions cut 3 bases from V and 6 bases from J, with 15 bases between. This CDR3 region has 14 residues. The CDR3 reads CSAREVRGLNEQFF. The CDR3 DNA follows: TGCAGTGCTAGGGAGGTTCGGGGACTCAATGAGCAGTTCTTC.

V usage is TRBV12-3 or TRBV12-4 and J usage is TRBJ2-1; 11 bases map to TRBD2. J lost 4 bases, V lost 5 bases, and 7 bases had no gene match. This CDR3 is 16 amino acids long. CDR3 amino acids: CASSPKVAGGYNEQFF. In DNA form, the CDR3 reads TGTGCCAGCAGTCCCAAGGTAGCGGGGGGGTACAATGAGCAGTTCTTC.

This clonotype occurred a few times. This chain joins TRBV6-5 and TRBJ1-5; no clear D. CDR1 and CDR2 from the germline V gene are MNHEY and SVGAGI. Deletions cut 2 bases from V and 4 bases from J, with 6 bases between. CDR3 length: 13 residues. The chain's CDR3 is CASSYTGNQPQHF. CDR3 in DNA: TGTGCCAGCAGTTACACCGGGAATCAGCCCCAGCATTTT.

The J gene is TRBJ2-7, the V gene TRBV28; D is ambiguous. Germline CDR1 reads MDHEN; CDR2 reads SYDVKM. Trimming stripped 6 bases from V and 6 bases from J, with 24 bases between. The CDR3 length is 16 residues. This chain's CDR3 is CASSDLWLLRNSEQYF. The CDR3 DNA reads TGTGCCAGCAGCGACCTTTGGCTACTCAGGAACTCCGAGCAGTACTTC.

The chain employs TRBV20-1 and TRBJ2-1, with TRBD2 identical over 7 bases. V lost 0 bases, J lost 7 bases, and 15 bases stayed unmatched. The CDR3 has 17 residues. Germline lookup yields CDR1 DFQATT and CDR2 SNEGSKA (reference sequence). The CDR3 DNA sequence: TGCAGTGCTAGAGAATTACCCTTAGCCGGGCGGGGGAATGAGCAGTTCTTC. Protein product: CSARELPLAGRGNEQFF.

This clonotype was detected a few times. The CDR3 loop reads CASSFRDRPYGYTF. The CDR3 DNA reads as TGTGCCAGCAGCTTCCGGGACAGACCCTATGGCTACACCTTC. V usage is TRBV7-4 and J usage is TRBJ1-2; 7 bases align to TRBD1. This CDR3 is 14 amino acids long. V lost 3 bases to trimming and J lost 4 bases; unmatched junction nucleotides: 5. Germline V gives CDR1 SGHVT, CDR2 SQSDAQ. Looking up the rest from reference TRBV7-4 and TRBJ1-2 gives the full variable domain: GAGVSQSPRYKVAKRGRDVALRCDSISGHVTLYWYRQTLGQGSEVLTYSQSDAQRDKSGRPSGRFSAERPERSVSTLKIQRTEQGDSAVYLCASSFRDRPYGYTFGSGTRLTVV.